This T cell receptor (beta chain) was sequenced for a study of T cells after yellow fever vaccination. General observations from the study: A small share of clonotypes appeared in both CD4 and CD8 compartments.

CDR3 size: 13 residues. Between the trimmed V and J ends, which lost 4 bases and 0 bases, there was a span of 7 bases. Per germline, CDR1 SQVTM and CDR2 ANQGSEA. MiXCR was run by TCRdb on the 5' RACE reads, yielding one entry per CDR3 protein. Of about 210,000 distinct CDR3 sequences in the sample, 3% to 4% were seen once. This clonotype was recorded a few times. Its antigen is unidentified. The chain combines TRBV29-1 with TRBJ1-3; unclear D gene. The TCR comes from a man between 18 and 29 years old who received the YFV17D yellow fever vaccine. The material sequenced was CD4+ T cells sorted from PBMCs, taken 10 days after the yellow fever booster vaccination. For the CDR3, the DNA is TGCAGCGTTGGACACGGCTCTGGAAACACCATATATTTT. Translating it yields CSVGHGSGNTIYF. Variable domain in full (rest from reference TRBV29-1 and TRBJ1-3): SAVISQKPSRDICQRGTSLTIQCQVDSQVTMMFWYRQQPGQSLTLIATANQGSEATYESGFVIDKFPISRPNLTFSTLTVSNMSPEDSSIYLCSVGHGSGNTIYFGEGSWLTVV.